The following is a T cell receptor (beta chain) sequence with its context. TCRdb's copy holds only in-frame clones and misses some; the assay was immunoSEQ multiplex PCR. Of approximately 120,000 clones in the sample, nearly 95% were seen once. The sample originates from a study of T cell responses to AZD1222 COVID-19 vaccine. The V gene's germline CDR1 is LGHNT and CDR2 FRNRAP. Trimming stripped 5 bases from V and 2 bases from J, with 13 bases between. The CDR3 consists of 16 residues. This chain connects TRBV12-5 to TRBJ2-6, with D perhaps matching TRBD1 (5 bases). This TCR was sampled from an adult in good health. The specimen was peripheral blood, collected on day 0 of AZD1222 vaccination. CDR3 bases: TGTGCTAGTGGTGGCAAGCAGGGAACTGGGGCCAACGTCCTGACTTTC. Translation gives CASGGKQGTGANVLTF.